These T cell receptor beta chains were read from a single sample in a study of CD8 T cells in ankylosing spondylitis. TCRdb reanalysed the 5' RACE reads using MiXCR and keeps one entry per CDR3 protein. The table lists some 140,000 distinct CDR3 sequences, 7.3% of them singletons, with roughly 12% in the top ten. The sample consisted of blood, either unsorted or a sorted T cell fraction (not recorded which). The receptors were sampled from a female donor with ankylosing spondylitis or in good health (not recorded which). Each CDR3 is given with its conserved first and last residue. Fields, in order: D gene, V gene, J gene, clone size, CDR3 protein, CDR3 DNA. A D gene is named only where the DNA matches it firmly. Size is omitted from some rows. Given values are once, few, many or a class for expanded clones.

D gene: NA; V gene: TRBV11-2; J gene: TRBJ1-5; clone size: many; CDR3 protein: CASSPGTDSNQPQHF; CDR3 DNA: TGTGCCAGCAGCCCAGGGACGGATAGCAATCAGCCCCAGCATTTT
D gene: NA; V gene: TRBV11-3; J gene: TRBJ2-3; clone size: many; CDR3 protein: CASKRRGGTQYF; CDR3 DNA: TGTGCCAGCAAACGGAGGGGAGGTACGCAGTATTTT
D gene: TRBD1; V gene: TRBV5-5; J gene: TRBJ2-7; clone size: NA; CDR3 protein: CASSATPGQGFREQYF; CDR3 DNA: TGTGCCAGCAGCGCCACTCCGGGACAGGGATTTAGGGAGCAGTACTTC
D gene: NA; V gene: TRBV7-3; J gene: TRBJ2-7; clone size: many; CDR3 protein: CASSLRGDKNYEQYF; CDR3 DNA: TGTGCCAGCAGCTTACGAGGAGACAAGAACTACGAGCAGTACTTC
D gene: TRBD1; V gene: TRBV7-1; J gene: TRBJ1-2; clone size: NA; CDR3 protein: CASSSDRGYGYTF; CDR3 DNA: TGTGCCAGCAGCTCAGACAGGGGATATGGCTACACCTTC
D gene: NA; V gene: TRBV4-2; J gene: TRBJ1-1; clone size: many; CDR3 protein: CASSQDPGRQAFF; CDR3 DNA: TGTGCCAGCAGCCAAGATCCTGGGAGACAGGCTTTCTTT
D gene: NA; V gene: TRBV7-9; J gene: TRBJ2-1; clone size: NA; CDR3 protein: CASSLSGFYNVQFF; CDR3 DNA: TGTGCCAGCAGCTTAAGCGGATTCTACAATGTGCAGTTCTTC
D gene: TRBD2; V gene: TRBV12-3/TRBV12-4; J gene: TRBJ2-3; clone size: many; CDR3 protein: CASSLAQRGLDTQYF; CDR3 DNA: TGTGCCAGCAGTTTAGCTCAGCGGGGCTTAGATACGCAGTATTTT
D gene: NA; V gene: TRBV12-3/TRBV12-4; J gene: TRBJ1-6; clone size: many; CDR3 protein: CASSLRQAYNSPLHF; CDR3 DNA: TGTGCCAGCAGTTTAAGGCAGGCCTATAATTCACCCCTCCACTTT
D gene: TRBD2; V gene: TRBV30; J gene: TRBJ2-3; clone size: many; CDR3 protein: CAWSTWGASGGGGTQYF; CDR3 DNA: TGTGCCTGGAGTACCTGGGGGGCTAGCGGGGGCGGGGGTACGCAGTATTTT
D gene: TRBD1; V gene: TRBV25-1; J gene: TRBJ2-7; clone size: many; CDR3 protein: CASSDGTAYEQYF; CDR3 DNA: TGTGCCAGCAGTGACGGGACAGCCTACGAGCAGTACTTC
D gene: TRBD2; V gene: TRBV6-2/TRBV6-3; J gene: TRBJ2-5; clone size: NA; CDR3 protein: CASRSSGVAYETQYF; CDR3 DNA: TGTGCCAGCAGATCTAGCGGGGTGGCATATGAGACCCAGTACTTC
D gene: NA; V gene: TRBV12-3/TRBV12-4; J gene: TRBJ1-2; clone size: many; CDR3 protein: CASSLGSYGYTF; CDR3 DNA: TGTGCCAGCAGTTTAGGTTCCTATGGCTACACCTTC
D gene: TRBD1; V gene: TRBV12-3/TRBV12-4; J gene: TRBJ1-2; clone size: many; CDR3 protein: CASSLARTGKNGYTF; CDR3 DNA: TGTGCCAGCAGTTTGGCACGGACAGGGAAGAATGGCTACACCTTC
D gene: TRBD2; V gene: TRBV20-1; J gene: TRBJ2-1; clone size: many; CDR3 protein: CSAGGWGDEQFF; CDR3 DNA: TGCAGTGCCGGGGGGTGGGGGGATGAGCAGTTCTTC
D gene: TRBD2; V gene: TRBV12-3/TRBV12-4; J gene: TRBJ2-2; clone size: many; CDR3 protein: CASRGTRGAGELFF; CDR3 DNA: TGTGCCAGCAGGGGTACTCGGGGGGCCGGGGAGCTGTTTTTT
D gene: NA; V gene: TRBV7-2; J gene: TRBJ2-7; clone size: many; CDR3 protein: CASSLDYYYEQYF; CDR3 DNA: TGTGCCAGCAGCTTAGACTACTATTACGAGCAGTACTTC
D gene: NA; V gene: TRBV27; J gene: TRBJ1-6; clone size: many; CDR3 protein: CASSTLTGPNSPLHF; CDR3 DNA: TGTGCCAGCAGTACACTGACGGGACCGAATTCACCCCTCCACTTT
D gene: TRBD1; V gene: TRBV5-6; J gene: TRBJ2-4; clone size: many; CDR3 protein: CASSARDSGNIQYF; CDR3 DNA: TGTGCCAGCAGCGCAAGGGACAGTGGAAACATTCAGTACTTC
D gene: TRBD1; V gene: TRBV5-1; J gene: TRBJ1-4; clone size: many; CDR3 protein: CASSTTGVLEKLFF; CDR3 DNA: TGCGCCAGCAGCACCACAGGGGTGCTCGAAAAACTGTTTTTT
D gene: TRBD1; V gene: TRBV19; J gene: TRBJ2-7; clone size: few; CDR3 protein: CASSRGGQGASNEQYF; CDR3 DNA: TGTGCCAGTAGCCGGGGGGGACAGGGGGCGTCCAACGAGCAGTACTTC
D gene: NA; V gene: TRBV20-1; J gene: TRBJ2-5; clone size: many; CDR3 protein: CSASKRTRRETQYF; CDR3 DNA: TGCAGTGCATCCAAGCGGACGAGACGGGAGACCCAGTACTTC
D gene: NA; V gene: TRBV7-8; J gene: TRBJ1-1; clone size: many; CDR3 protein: CASSPGEGAFF; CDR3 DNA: TGTGCCAGCAGCCCCGGTGAGGGCGCTTTCTTT
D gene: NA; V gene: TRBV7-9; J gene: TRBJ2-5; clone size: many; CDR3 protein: CASSRERLETQYF; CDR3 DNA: TGTGCCAGCAGCCGAGAACGCTTGGAGACCCAGTACTTC
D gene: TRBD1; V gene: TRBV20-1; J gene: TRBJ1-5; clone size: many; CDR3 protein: CSARDPKGASNQPQHF; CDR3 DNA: TGCAGTGCTAGAGATCCGAAGGGGGCAAGCAATCAGCCCCAGCATTTT
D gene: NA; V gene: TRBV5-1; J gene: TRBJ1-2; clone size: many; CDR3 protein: CASSQDTHRDGYTF; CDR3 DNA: TGCGCCAGCAGCCAGGACACCCATCGTGATGGCTACACCTTC
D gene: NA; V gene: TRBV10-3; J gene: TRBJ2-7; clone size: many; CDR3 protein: CANSESSYEQYF; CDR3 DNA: TGTGCCAACAGTGAATCCTCCTACGAGCAGTACTTC
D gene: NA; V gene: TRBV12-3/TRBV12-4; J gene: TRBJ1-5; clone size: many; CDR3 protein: CASSFSQSNQPQHF; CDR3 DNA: TGTGCCAGCAGTTTTAGTCAGAGCAATCAGCCCCAGCATTTT
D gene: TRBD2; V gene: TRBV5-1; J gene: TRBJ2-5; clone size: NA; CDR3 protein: CASSGTSGGALKQETQYF; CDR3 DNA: TGCGCCAGCAGCGGCACTAGCGGGGGGGCTTTGAAACAAGAGACCCAGTACTTC
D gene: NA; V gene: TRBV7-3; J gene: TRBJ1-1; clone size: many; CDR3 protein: CASSLGRPPIEAFF; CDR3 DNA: TGTGCCAGCAGCTTAGGGCGGCCGCCGATTGAAGCTTTCTTT
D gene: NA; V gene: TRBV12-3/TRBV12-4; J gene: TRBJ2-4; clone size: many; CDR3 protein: CASSFLGAKNIQYF; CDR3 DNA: TGTGCCAGCAGTTTTCTGGGAGCCAAAAACATTCAGTACTTC